The following is a T cell receptor beta chain sequence with its context. The specificity of this receptor is unknown. Qualities for individual bases were not recorded, and no much larger clone is one base off. The data originate from a study of blood T cell repertoires in COVID-19 (dated by TCRdb to between 2020 and 2021). Background for the entire study: Samples covering the acute and convalescent phases of COVID-19 were provided by collaborators in the United States, Italy and Spain. The material from the prospective study consisted of cDNA or gDNA derived from T cells, B-cell-depleted T cells, or PBMCs. Deeply sampled blood TCRbeta repertoires from subjects exposed to, actively infected with, or recovered from COVID-19 were included in the dataset. The repertoires were released in a freely available public database intended as a resource for research on the immune response to SARS-CoV-2. Samples came from the ongoing ImmuneRACE study (first 160 participants) plus 1,254 subjects from 6 global collaborators. A de-identified subject ID, COVID-19 status, age in years and sex were almost always included in the sample metadata. HLA class I and class II types, where available, came from metadata supplied by the sample provider rather than from assay-based typing.

Collaborating institutions collected whole blood in K2EDTA tubes following their own protocols. For TCRbeta analysis, collaborator samples were shipped as frozen whole blood, as isolated PBMCs, or as DNA extracted from either sample type. Study-wide findings and limitations: How much clinical and demographic metadata was included differed by source and by participant, and the metadata was provided uncurated.

TCRbeta CDR3 regions were amplified from genomic DNA using the immunoSEQ Assay, a bias-controlled multiplex PCR. The published analysis was carried out like this. The number of nucleated cells in each sample was estimated by amplification of reference gene primers within the assay. Sequence reads were collapsed and filtered to measure the absolute abundance of every unique TCRbeta CDR3 rearrangement. For each sample, productive Simpson clonality was calculated as the square root of Simpson's diversity index over productive rearrangements. What TCRdb holds here is the immuneACCESS table cut down to in-frame rearrangements. Part of the clones is not present; checked against another copy, under half of the missing clones reflect an unresolved V gene, and the others are unexplained. The DNA was the basis for D and trimming; V, J and clone size are from that table. This sample is represented by 97,000 or so clones; approximately 79% of them were singletons. The top ten clonotypes cover around 18% of the sample.

Its CDR3 holds 13 amino acids, cysteine through phenylalanine. Of the read, only the CDR3 DNA is kept; its 39 bases are in frame from base 1. CDR1 and CDR2, looked up from the germline V gene (reference sequence), are LNHDA and SQIVND. Relative to germline, V is 5 bases shorter and J is 3 bases shorter, with 10 bases between their ends. Sequencing was performed on peripheral blood. This receptor was identified in a woman older than 75 with active or convalescent COVID-19. The sequence joins TRBV19 to TRBJ1-2; a tentative D call is TRBD1 (5 bases match). The CDR3 amino acid sequence is: CASSPGGDYGYTF. At the DNA level, the sequence is TGTGCCAGTAGTCCGGGGGGGGACTATGGCTACACCTTC.